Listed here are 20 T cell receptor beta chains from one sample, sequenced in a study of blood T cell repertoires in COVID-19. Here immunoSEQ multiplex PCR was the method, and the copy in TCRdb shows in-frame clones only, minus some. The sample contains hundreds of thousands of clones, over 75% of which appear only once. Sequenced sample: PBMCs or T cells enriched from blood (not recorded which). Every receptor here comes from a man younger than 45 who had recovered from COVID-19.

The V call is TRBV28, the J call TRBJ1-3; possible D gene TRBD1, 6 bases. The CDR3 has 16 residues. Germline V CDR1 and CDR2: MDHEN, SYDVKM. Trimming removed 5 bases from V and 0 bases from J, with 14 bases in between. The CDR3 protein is CASSIRDNYSGNTIYF. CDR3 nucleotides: TGTGCCAGCAGTATCCGGGACAACTACTCTGGAAACACCATATATTTT. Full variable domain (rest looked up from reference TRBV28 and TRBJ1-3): DVKVTQSSRYLVKRTGEKVFLECVQDMDHENMFWYRQDPGLGLRLIYFSYDVKMKEKGDIPEGYSVSREKKERFSLILESASTNQTSMYLCASSIRDNYSGNTIYFGEGSWLTVV.

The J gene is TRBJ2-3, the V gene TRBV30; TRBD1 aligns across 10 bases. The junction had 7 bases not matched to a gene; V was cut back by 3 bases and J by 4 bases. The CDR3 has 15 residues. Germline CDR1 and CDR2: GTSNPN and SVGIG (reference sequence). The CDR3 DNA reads TGTGCCTGGAGCCGGGGGACAGGGGAGGCAGATACGCAGTATTTT. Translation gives CAWSRGTGEADTQYF.

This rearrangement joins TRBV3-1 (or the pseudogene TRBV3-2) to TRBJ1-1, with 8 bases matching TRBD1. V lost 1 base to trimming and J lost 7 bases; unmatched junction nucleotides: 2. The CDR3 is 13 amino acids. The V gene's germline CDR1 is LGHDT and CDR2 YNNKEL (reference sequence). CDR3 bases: TGTGCCAGCAGCCAAGGGACAGGGAATGAAGCTTTCTTT. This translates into CASSQGTGNEAFF.

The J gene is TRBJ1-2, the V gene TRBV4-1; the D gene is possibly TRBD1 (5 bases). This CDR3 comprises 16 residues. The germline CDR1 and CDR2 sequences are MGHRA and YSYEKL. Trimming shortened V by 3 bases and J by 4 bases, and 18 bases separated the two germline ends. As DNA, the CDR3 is TGCGCCAGCAGCCAGCATGGAGGGGAAGGAGGCTATGGCTACACCTTC. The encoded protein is CASSQHGGEGGYGYTF.

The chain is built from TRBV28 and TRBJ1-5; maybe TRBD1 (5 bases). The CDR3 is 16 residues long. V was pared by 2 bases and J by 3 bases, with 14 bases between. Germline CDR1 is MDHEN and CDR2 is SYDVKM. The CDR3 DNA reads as TGTGCCAGCAGTTTAAGTCCCAGGGCCTCCAATCAGCCCCAGCATTTT. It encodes CASSLSPRASNQPQHF. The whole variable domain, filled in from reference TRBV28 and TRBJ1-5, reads DVKVTQSSRYLVKRTGEKVFLECVQDMDHENMFWYRQDPGLGLRLIYFSYDVKMKEKGDIPEGYSVSREKKERFSLILESASTNQTSMYLCASSLSPRASNQPQHFGDGTRLSIL.

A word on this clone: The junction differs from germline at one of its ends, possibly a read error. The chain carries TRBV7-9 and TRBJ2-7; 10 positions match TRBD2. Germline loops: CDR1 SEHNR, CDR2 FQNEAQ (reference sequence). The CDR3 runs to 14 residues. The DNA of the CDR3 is TGTGCCAGCAGCGTAGCGGGAGGCCTCTACGAGCAGTACTTC. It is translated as CASSVAGGLYEQYF.

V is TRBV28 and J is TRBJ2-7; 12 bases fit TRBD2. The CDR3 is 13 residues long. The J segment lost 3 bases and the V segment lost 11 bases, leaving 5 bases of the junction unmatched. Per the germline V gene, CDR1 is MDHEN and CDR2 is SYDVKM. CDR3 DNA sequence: TGTGCCCATAAACTAGCGGGAGGCTACGAGCAGTACTTC. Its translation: CAHKLAGGYEQYF.

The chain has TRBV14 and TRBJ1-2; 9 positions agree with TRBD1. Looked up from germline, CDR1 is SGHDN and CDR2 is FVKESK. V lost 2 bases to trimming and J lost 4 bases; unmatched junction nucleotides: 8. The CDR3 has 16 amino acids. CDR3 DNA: TGTGCCAGCAGCCAAAGGGTGGGACAGGGCCTCTATGGCTACACCTTC. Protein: CASSQRVGQGLYGYTF.

CDR3 in amino acids: CASRAQLNTEAFF. CDR3 in DNA: TGCGCCAGCAGAGCGCAGTTGAACACTGAAGCTTTCTTT. The gene calls are TRBV10-2 and TRBJ1-1, with unresolved D. From germline, CDR1 is WSHSY and CDR2 SAAADI. V was cut by 6 bases and J by 0 bases, with 8 bases left in between. This CDR3 has 13 amino acids.

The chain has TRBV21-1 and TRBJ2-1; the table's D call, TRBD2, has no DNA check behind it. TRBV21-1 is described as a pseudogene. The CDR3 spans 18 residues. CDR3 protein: CASSKDGTSGRRYNEQFF. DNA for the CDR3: TGTGCCAGCAGCAAAGACGGGACTAGCGGGAGAAGATACAATGAGCAGTTCTTC.

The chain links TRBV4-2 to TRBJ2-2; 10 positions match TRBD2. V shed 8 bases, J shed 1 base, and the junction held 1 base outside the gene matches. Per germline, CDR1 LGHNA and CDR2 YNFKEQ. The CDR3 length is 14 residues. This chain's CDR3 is CASGLAENTGELFF. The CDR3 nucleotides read TGTGCCAGCGGACTAGCGGAGAACACCGGGGAGCTGTTTTTT.

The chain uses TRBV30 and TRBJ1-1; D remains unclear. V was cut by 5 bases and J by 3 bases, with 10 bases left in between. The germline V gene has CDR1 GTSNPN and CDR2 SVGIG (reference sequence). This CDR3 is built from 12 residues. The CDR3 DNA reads TGTGCCTGGGGACCTTCTTACACTGAAGCTTTCTTT. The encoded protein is CAWGPSYTEAFF.

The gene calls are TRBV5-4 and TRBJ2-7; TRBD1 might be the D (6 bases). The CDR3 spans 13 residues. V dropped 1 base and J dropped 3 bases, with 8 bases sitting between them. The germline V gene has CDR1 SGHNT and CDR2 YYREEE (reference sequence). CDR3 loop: CASSLQGNYEQYF. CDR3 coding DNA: TGTGCCAGCAGCTTGCAGGGGAACTACGAGCAGTACTTC.

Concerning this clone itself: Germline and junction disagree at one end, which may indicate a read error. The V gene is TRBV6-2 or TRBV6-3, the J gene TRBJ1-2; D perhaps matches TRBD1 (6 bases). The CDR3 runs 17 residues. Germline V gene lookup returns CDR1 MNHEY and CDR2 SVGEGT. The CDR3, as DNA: TGTGCCAGCAGTTACGGACCTCGAGGGGGAATCTTCTATGGCTATACCTTC. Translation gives CASSYGPRGGIFYGYTF.

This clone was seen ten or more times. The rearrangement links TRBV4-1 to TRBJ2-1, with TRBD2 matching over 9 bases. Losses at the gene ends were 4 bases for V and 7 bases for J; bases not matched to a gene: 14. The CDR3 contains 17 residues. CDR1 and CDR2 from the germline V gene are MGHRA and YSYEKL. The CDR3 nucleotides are TGCGCCAGCAGCCGGGCGGGGCTAGCGGGAATGGGGAATGAGCAGTTCTTC. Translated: CASSRAGLAGMGNEQFF.

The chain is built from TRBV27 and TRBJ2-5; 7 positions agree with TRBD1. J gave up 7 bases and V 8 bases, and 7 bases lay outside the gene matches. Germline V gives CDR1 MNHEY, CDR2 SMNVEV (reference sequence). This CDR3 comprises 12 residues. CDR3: CASGRGYVTQYF. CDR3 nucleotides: TGTGCCAGCGGCAGGGGGTATGTGACCCAGTACTTC.

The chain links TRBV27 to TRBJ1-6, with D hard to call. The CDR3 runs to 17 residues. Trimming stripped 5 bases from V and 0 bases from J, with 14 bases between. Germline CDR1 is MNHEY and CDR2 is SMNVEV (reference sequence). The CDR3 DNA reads TGTGCCAGCAGTCCCCAGGACTCGAGCTCCTATAATTCACCCCTCCACTTT. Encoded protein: CASSPQDSSSYNSPLHF.

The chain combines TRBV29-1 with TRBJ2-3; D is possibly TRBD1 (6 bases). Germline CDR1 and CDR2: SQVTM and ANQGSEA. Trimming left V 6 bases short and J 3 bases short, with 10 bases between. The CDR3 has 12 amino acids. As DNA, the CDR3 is TGCAGCGTGTCCAGGGGAACAGATACGCAGTATTTT. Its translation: CSVSRGTDTQYF.

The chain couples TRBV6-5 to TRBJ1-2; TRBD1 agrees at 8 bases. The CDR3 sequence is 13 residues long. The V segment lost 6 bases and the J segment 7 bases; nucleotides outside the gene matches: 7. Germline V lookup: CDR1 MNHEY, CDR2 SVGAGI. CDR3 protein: CASSLQGEGGYTF. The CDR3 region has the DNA TGTGCCAGCAGCCTACAGGGGGAAGGTGGCTACACCTTC.

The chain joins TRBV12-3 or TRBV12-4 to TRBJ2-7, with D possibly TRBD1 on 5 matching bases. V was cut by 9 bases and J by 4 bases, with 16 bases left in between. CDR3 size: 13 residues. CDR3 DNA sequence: TGTGCCAGTCGCAGGGCAAGGCAGTACGAGCAGTACTTC. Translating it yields CASRRARQYEQYF.